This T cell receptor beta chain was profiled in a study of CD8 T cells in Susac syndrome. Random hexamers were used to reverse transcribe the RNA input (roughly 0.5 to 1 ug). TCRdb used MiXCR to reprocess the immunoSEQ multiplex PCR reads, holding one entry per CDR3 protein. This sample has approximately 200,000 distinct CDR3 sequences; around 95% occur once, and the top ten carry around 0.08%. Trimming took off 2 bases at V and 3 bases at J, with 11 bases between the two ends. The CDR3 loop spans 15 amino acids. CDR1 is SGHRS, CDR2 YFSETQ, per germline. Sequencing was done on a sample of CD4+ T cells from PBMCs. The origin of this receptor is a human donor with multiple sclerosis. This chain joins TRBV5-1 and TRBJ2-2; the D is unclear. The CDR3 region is CASSLTEVHTGELFF. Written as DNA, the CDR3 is TGCGCCAGCAGCTTAACAGAGGTGCACACCGGGGAGCTGTTTTTT.